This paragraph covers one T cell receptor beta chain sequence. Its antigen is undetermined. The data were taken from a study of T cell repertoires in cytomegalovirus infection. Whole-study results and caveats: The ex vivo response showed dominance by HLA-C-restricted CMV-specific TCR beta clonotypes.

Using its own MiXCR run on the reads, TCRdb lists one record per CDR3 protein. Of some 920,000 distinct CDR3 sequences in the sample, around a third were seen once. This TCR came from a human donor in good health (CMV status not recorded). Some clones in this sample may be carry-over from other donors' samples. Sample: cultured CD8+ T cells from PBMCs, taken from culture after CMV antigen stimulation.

The CDR3 DNA reads TGTGCCAGCAAAAAAGGGGACAGGGGGAACACTGAAGCTTTCTTT. Translated, it gives CASKKGDRGNTEAFF. The chain carries TRBV6-5 and TRBJ1-1; 10 bases are shared with TRBD1. Trimming at V came to 7 bases and at J to 1 base, leaving 6 bases not matched to a gene. This CDR3 comprises 15 residues. Germline CDR1 MNHEY, CDR2 SVGAGI.